Following are 32 T cell receptor beta chains from one sample sequenced in a study of T cells in Graves' hyperthyroidism and ophthalmopathy. TCR beta CDR3 sequences were amplified from RNA transcripts. RT-PCR in the first round (using the HTBI primer set) targeted the TCR CDR3. In TCRdb, the multiplex PCR reads were re-called with MiXCR into one record per CDR3 protein. The table includes a few hundred thousand distinct CDR3 sequences, more than 45% detected once. The specimen was peripheral blood or thyroid tissue (not recorded which). The receptor source for this set is a woman younger than 35 with Graves' hyperthyroidism.

This clonotype was observed a handful of times. The V call is TRBV18, the J call TRBJ1-4; D is unresolved. Trimming took off 0 bases at V and 7 bases at J, with 6 bases between the two ends. The CDR3 length is 13 residues. Germline values: CDR1 KGHSH, CDR2 LQKENI. The DNA for the CDR3 is TGTGCCAGCTCACCACCAGGGAGTGAAAAACTGTTTTTT. This sequence encodes CASSPPGSEKLFF. Full variable domain (rest looked up from reference TRBV18 and TRBJ1-4): NAGVMQNPRHLVRRRGQEARLRCSPMKGHSHVYWYRQLPEEGLKFMVYLQKENIIDESGMPKERFSAEFPKEGPSILRIQQVVRGDSAAYFCASSPPGSEKLFFGSGTQLSVL.

This clonotype was counted between two and nine times. The J gene is TRBJ2-1, the V gene TRBV7-3; 12 bases agree with TRBD2. The CDR3 is 15 residues long. V dropped 4 bases and J dropped 13; count of bases not matched to a gene: 11. Germline V gives CDR1 SGHTA, CDR2 FQGTGA. In nucleotides, the CDR3 is TGTGCCAGCAGCTACGGGACTAGCGGGCCTGAGAGACAGTTCTTC. Translated: CASSYGTSGPERQFF.

This clonotype appeared a few times. The V call is TRBV12-3 or TRBV12-4, the J call TRBJ1-1, with unresolved D. The CDR3 loop spans 15 amino acids. Trimming stripped 3 bases from V and 1 base from J, with 12 bases between. The CDR3 DNA sequence: TGTGCCAGCAGTTTTCTGAAGTTGGGGAACACTGAAGCTTTCTTT. Amino acids: CASSFLKLGNTEAFF.

Turning to this clonotype: This likely comes from a read error, as the CDR3 has no conserved phenylalanine or tryptophan at its end. The chain joins TRBV10-3 to TRBJ2-7; maybe TRBD2 (6 bases). Germline V gene sequence: CDR1 ENHRY, CDR2 SYGVKD. The CDR3 spans 13 residues. CDR3 protein: CAMASETSYEQYL. Here the CDR3 DNA reads TGCGCCATGGCTAGCGAGACCTCCTACGAGCAGTACCTC.

This sequence joins TRBV6-1 and TRBJ1-2; TRBD1 might be the D (5 bases). Germline-derived CDR1 and CDR2 are MNHNS and SASEGT. Trimming took off 0 bases at V and 8 bases at J, with 16 bases between the two ends. CDR3 length: 15 amino acids. As DNA, the CDR3 is TGTGCCAGCAGTGAAGCGCTTCTCGGGGGTTCGGGCTACACCTTC. This translates into CASSEALLGGSGYTF.

Turning to this clonotype: A much larger clone is a single base away; this may be a read error. The chain employs TRBV10-3 and TRBJ1-4; possibly TRBD1 for D (5 bases). The CDR3 spans 13 residues. Germline CDR1 is ENHRY and CDR2 is SYGVKD. The V and J ends lost 11 bases and 7 bases respectively, with 17 bases between them. CDR3 loop: CAGSEVGGEKLFF. Written as DNA, the CDR3 is TGTGCCGGCAGCGAAGTGGGGGGTGAAAAACTGTTTTTT.

This clonotype was found many times. The V and J genes are TRBV29-1 and TRBJ2-3, with 7 bases fitting TRBD1. V was clipped by 6 bases and J by 5 bases; unmatched bases: 14. This CDR3 contains 15 residues. Germline assignment: CDR1 SQVTM and CDR2 ANQGSEA. CDR3: CSVPGTASRGDTQYF. For the CDR3, the DNA is TGCAGCGTCCCCGGGACAGCCTCCCGAGGAGATACGCAGTATTTT.

Worth noting for this clonotype: This sequence may be a read error, since a much larger clone differs from it by one base. The rearrangement uses TRBV27 and TRBJ1-6, with D possibly being TRBD1 (6 bases). Germline CDR1 MNHEY, CDR2 SMNVEV (reference sequence). The CDR3 has 15 amino acids. The CDR3 here is CASSLTRGVDSPPHF. DNA for the CDR3: TGTGCCAGCAGTTTGACCAGGGGAGTTGATTCACCCCCCCACTTT.

The chain recombines TRBV4-2 with TRBJ1-5; tentatively, D is TRBD1 (6 bases). The V end lost 4 bases, the J end lost 6 bases, and 19 bases lay between the germline ends. CDR3 length: 16 amino acids. Germline loops: CDR1 LGHNA, CDR2 YNFKEQ. CDR3 sequence: CASSPLGGQGGQPQHF. The CDR3 DNA sequence: TGTGCCAGCAGCCCCTTGGGGGGGCAGGGCGGTCAGCCCCAGCATTTT.

V and J are TRBV15 and TRBJ1-1, with a tentative D call TRBD1 (5 bases). The germline V gene has CDR1 LNHNV and CDR2 YYDKDF (reference sequence). The CDR3 length is 14 residues. V shed 3 bases and J shed 0 bases, with 8 bases lying between them. The CDR3 DNA reads as TGTGCCACCAGCAGTAAACAGGTGAACACTGAAGCTTTCTTT. This translates into CATSSKQVNTEAFF.

This clonotype was detected a few times. J is TRBJ2-7 and V is TRBV12-5; D possibly matches TRBD1 or TRBD2 (5 bases each). The CDR3 is 16 amino acids. The germline CDR1 and CDR2 sequences are LGHNT and FRNRAP. With 1 base removed from V and 2 bases from J, the gap between germline ends came to 15 bases. The CDR3 coding sequence is TGTGCTAGTGGTTTGGCGCCGGGGCAAAGAGCCTACGAGCAGTACTTC. Its translation is CASGLAPGQRAYEQYF.

This clonotype has just a few counts. J is TRBJ1-1 and V is TRBV18; a weak D match, TRBD1 (5 bases). Germline assignment: CDR1 KGHSH and CDR2 LQKENI. V shed 3 bases and J shed 1 base, with 12 bases lying between them. The CDR3 length is 15 residues. This CDR3 reads CASSPDQQANTEAFF. CDR3 sequence (DNA): TGTGCCAGCTCACCGGATCAACAGGCGAACACTGAAGCTTTCTTT. The entire variable domain, with the rest obtained from reference TRBV18 and TRBJ1-1, is as follows: NAGVMQNPRHLVRRRGQEARLRCSPMKGHSHVYWYRQLPEEGLKFMVYLQKENIIDESGMPKERFSAEFPKEGPSILRIQQVVRGDSAAYFCASSPDQQANTEAFFGQGTRLTVV.

In its sample, this clonotype was seen many times. The chain recombines TRBV18 with TRBJ2-5; weak D call: TRBD2 (5 bases). The CDR3 totals 14 residues. V dropped 6 bases and J dropped 1 base, with 12 bases sitting between them. Germline CDR1 and CDR2: KGHSH and LQKENI. The CDR3 DNA follows: TGTGCCAGCTCTCCGGACTCATCCCAAGAGACCCAGTACTTC. Protein product: CASSPDSSQETQYF.

This chain links TRBV20-1 with TRBJ1-2; D ambiguous. Germline assignment: CDR1 DFQATT and CDR2 SNEGSKA (reference sequence). The CDR3 has 12 residues. V shed 4 bases and J shed 7 bases, with 13 bases lying between them. CDR3 amino acids: CSANEGSRGYTF. CDR3 sequence (DNA): TGCAGTGCTAATGAGGGTAGTCGTGGCTACACCTTC.

This clonotype occurred many times. V gene TRBV7-2 combines with J gene TRBJ2-5; the D is unclear. Germline-derived CDR1 and CDR2 are SGHTA and FQGNSA. V gave up 4 bases and J gave up 10 bases, with 22 bases separating them. The CDR3 length is 15 residues. Here the CDR3 DNA reads TGTGCCAGCAGCTCCCCCGCGGTCGCCCTGGGGTACCAGTACTTC. It encodes CASSSPAVALGYQYF.

The V call is TRBV20-1, the J call TRBJ2-6; TRBD2 matches 8 bases. Trimming at V came to 2 bases and at J to 3 bases, leaving 3 bases not matched to a gene. Germline lookup yields CDR1 DFQATT and CDR2 SNEGSKA (reference sequence). The CDR3 sequence is 15 residues long. The CDR3 reads CSARPGRVGANVLTF. The DNA of the CDR3 is TGCAGTGCTAGACCCGGGAGGGTTGGGGCCAACGTCCTGACTTTC.

There are many counts of this clonotype. The rearrangement uses TRBV4-3 and TRBJ2-5; D possibly corresponds to TRBD2 (5 bases). The CDR3 contains 15 residues. V gave up 0 bases and J gave up 2 bases, with 10 bases separating them. CDR1 LGHNA and CDR2 YSLEER come from the germline V gene. The CDR3 loop reads CASSQDPSGQETQYF. Here the CDR3 DNA reads TGCGCCAGCAGCCAAGATCCAAGCGGTCAAGAGACCCAGTACTTC.

This clonotype came up many times. The gene calls are TRBV4-2 and TRBJ2-7, with 8 bases aligning to TRBD2. Germline loops: CDR1 LGHNA, CDR2 YNFKEQ. The CDR3 length is 15 residues. V lost 4 bases to trimming and J lost 6 bases; unmatched junction nucleotides: 11. CDR3 protein: CASSRSGAGDSEQYF. DNA for the CDR3: TGTGCCAGCAGCCGCTCGGGAGCGGGAGACAGCGAGCAGTACTTC.

This clonotype was observed once. This sequence joins TRBV29-1 and TRBJ2-5; TRBD2 matches at 9 bases. Germline loops: CDR1 SQVTM, CDR2 ANQGSEA. The CDR3 extends over 11 amino acids. V gave up 4 bases and J gave up 10 bases; unmatched junction bases: 4. The chain's CDR3 is CSVGGREGQYF. The CDR3 coding sequence is TGCAGCGTTGGCGGGCGGGAGGGCCAGTACTTC. Full variable domain (missing parts from reference TRBV29-1 and TRBJ2-5): SAVISQKPSRDICQRGTSLTIQCQVDSQVTMMFWYRQQPGQSLTLIATANQGSEATYESGFVIDKFPISRPNLTFSTLTVSNMSPEDSSIYLCSVGGREGQYFGPGTRLLVL.

The table lists this clonotype with many counts. The rearrangement links TRBV9 to TRBJ2-1, with TRBD1 identical over 9 bases. V gave up 2 bases and J gave up 2 bases; unmatched junction bases: 2. In germline, CDR1 is SGDLS, CDR2 YYNGEE. CDR3 length: 15 residues. Here the CDR3 reads CASSVGTGTYNEQFF. The CDR3 DNA reads as TGTGCCAGCAGCGTGGGGACAGGGACCTACAATGAGCAGTTCTTC.

Many counts were recorded for this clonotype. CDR3 sequence (DNA): TGTGCCAGCAGCCGGGACAGGCACTATGGCTACACCTTC. It codes for CASSRDRHYGYTF. V and J are TRBV27 and TRBJ1-2, with 8 bases lining up with TRBD1. The germline CDR1 and CDR2 sequences are MNHEY and SMNVEV (reference sequence). The CDR3 length is 13 residues. The V segment lost 6 bases and the J segment 3 bases; nucleotides outside the gene matches: 3.

This rearrangement joins TRBV7-7 to TRBJ2-2; 8 bases line up with TRBD1. CDR3 length: 14 residues. Trimming removed 5 bases from V and 8 bases from J; junction bases left unmatched: 7. CDR1 is SSHAT and CDR2 is FNYEAQ in the germline V gene (reference sequence). CDR3 region: CASSQLDRAGELFF. The CDR3 coding sequence is TGTGCCAGCAGCCAGCTGGACAGGGCTGGGGAGCTGTTTTTT.

V and J are TRBV29-1 and TRBJ2-5; a weak D match, TRBD1 (6 bases). The CDR3 extends over 12 amino acids. Trimming took 8 bases from V and 4 from J, leaving 14 bases between them. Germline CDR1 and CDR2: SQVTM and ANQGSEA. CDR3 loop: CSSTGRGETQYF. CDR3 in DNA: TGCAGCTCGACAGGCAGGGGAGAGACCCAGTACTTC.

The chain combines TRBV5-1 with TRBJ1-1; weak D call: TRBD1 (6 bases). The CDR3 spans 15 residues. Germline CDR1 and CDR2: SGHRS and YFSETQ. Trimming took off 1 base at V and 4 bases at J, with 14 bases between the two ends. CDR3 amino acids: CASSLSEGGSTEAFF. CDR3 nucleotides: TGCGCCAGCAGCTTGAGCGAGGGGGGTTCCACTGAAGCTTTCTTT.

The V call is TRBV7-6, the J call TRBJ1-3; D call uncertain. Germline-derived CDR1 and CDR2 are SGHVS and FNYEAQ. The CDR3 runs to 12 residues. Trimming removed 6 bases at V and 8 bases at J, with 11 bases between. CDR3: CASRVAGDTIYF. As DNA, the CDR3 is TGTGCCAGCAGAGTAGCGGGAGACACCATATATTTT.

This clonotype was found many times. This rearrangement joins TRBV19 to TRBJ1-4; D remains unclear. Germline CDR1 and CDR2: LNHDA and SQIVND (reference sequence). V gave up 6 bases and J gave up 6 bases, with 8 bases separating them. This CDR3 contains 12 residues. In DNA form, the CDR3 reads TGTGCCAGTAGGGCCTGGGATGAAAAACTGTTTTTT. Translation gives CASRAWDEKLFF.

V and J are TRBV7-3 and TRBJ2-2, with D perhaps TRBD2 (5 bases). The J call may be incorrect, as the DNA end agrees better with TRBJ2-3. This CDR3 spans 15 amino acids. Germline CDR1 reads SGHTA; CDR2 reads FQGTGA. The CDR3 DNA reads TGTGCCAGCAGCTTAACCGGGATAAGGGCAGATACGCAGTATTTT. It yields the protein CASSLTGIRADTQYF.

This clonotype was seen many times. The chain is built from TRBV15 and TRBJ2-7; D may correspond to TRBD1 or TRBD2 (5 bases each). Germline lookup yields CDR1 LNHNV and CDR2 YYDKDF (reference sequence). The CDR3 length is 14 residues. Trimming took off 3 bases at V and 7 bases at J, with 16 bases between the two ends. CDR3 sequence reads: CATSSPGQSLEQYF. The CDR3 DNA follows: TGTGCCACCAGCAGTCCGGGGCAAAGTTTGGAGCAGTACTTC.

In its sample, this clonotype was seen many times. The rearrangement joins TRBV7-2 to TRBJ2-5; D assignment may be TRBD1 or TRBD2 (5 bases each). There are 17 residues in the CDR3. Trimming removed 0 bases at V and 3 bases at J, with 17 bases between. Germline V gene sequence: CDR1 SGHTA, CDR2 FQGNSA. CDR3 in DNA: TGTGCCAGCAGCTTAGCGTTTGGGGGAGTGGGGAAAGAGACCCAGTACTTC. This gives the protein CASSLAFGGVGKETQYF.

This clonotype showed up many times. The rearrangement joins TRBV27 to TRBJ2-2; D gene uncertain. V lost 3 bases and J lost 3, with 5 bases in between. Per germline, CDR1 MNHEY and CDR2 SMNVEV (reference sequence). The CDR3 has 13 amino acids. The CDR3 is CASSFSDTGELFF. The CDR3 coding sequence is TGTGCCAGCAGTTTCTCTGACACCGGGGAGCTGTTTTTT.

This chain connects TRBV12-3 or TRBV12-4 to TRBJ1-1, with a tentative D call TRBD1 (6 bases). Trimming stripped 5 bases from V and 3 bases from J, with 19 bases between. The CDR3 extends over 16 amino acids. The CDR3 loop reads CASSPNRGQPHTEAFF. DNA for the CDR3: TGTGCCAGCAGTCCAAATAGAGGACAGCCACACACTGAAGCTTTCTTT.

The chain joins TRBV12-5 to TRBJ2-5; 8 nucleotides match TRBD2. The germline V gene has CDR1 LGHNT and CDR2 FRNRAP. This CDR3 region has 14 residues. The ends lost 3 bases at V and 6 bases at J; junction bases unmatched: 6. The CDR3: CASGLSAGVKTQYF. CDR3 nucleotides: TGTGCTAGTGGTTTATCAGCGGGAGTTAAGACCCAGTACTTC.